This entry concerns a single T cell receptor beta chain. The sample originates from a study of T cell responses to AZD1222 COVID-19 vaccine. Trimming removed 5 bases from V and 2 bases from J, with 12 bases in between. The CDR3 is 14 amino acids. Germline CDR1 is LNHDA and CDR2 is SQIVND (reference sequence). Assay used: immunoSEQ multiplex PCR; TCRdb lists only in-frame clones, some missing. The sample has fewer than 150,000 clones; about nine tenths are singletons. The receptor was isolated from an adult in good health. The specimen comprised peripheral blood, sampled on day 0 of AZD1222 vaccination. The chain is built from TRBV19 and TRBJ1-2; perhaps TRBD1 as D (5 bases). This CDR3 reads CASSLGRGNYGYTF. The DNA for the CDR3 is TGTGCCAGTAGTCTCGGGAGGGGAAACTATGGCTACACCTTC.